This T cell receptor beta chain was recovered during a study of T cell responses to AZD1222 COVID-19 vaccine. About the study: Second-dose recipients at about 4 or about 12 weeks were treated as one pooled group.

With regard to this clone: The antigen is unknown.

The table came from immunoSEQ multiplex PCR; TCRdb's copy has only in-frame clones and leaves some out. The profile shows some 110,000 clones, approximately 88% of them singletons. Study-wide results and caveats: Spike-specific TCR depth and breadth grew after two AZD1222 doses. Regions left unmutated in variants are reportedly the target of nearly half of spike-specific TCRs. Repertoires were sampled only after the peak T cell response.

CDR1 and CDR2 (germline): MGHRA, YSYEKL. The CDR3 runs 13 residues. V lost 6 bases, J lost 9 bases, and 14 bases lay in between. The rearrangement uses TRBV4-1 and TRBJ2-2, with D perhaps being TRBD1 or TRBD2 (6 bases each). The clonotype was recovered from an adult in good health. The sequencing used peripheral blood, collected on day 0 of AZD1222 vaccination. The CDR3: CASRGGALRELFF. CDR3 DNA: TGCGCCAGCAGGGGGGGCGCGTTGAGGGAGCTGTTTTTT.